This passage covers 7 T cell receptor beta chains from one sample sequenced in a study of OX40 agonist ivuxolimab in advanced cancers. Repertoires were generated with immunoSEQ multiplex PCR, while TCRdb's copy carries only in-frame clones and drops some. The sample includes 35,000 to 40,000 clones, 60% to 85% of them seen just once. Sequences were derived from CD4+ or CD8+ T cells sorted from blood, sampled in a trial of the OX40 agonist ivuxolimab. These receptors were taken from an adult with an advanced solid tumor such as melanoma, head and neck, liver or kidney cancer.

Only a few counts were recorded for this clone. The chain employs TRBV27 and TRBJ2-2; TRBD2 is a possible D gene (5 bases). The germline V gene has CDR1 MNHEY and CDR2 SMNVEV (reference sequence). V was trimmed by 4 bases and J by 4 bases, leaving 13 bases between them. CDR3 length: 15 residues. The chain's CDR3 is CASSSTPRGTGELFF. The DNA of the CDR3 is TGTGCCAGCAGTTCGACACCTCGGGGCACCGGGGAGCTGTTTTTT.

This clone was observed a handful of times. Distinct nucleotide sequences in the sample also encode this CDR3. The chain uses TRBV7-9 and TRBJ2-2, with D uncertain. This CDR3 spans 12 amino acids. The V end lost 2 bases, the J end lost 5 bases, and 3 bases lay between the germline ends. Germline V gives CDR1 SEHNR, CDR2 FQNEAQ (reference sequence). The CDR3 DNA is TGTGCCAGCAGCTTAAGTACCGGGGAGCTGTTTTTT. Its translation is CASSLSTGELFF. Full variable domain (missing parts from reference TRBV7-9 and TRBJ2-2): DTGVSQNPRHKITKRGQNVTFRCDPISEHNRLYWYRQTLGQGPEFLTYFQNEAQLEKSRLLSDRFSAERPKGSFSTLEIQRTEQGDSAMYLCASSLSTGELFFGEGSRLTVL.

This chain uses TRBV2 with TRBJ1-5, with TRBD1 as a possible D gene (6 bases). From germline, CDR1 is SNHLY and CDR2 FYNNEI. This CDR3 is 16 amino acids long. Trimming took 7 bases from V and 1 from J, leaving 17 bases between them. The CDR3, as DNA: TGTGCCAGCACCCAAGGGGGGTCCCTGAGCAATCAGCCCCAGCATTTT. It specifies CASTQGGSLSNQPQHF.

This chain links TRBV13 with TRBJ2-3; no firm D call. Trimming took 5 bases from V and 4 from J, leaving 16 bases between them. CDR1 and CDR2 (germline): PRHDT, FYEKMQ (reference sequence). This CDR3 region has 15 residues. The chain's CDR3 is CASSPRPPRPDTQYF. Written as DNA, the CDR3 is TGTGCCAGCAGCCCCCGACCCCCTCGGCCAGATACGCAGTATTTT.

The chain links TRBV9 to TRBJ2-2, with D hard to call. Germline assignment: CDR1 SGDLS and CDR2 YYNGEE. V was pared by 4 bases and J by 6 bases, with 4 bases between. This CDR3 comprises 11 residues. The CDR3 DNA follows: TGTGCCAGCAGCTCATCCGGGGAGCTGTTTTTT. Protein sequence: CASSSSGELFF.

The chain's CDR3 is CASSQKTGSGGYTF. As DNA, the CDR3 is TGTGCCAGCAGCCAAAAGACAGGGTCTGGAGGCTACACCTTC. The chain recombines TRBV14 with TRBJ1-2; 7 bases map to TRBD1. The CDR3 contains 14 residues. The germline gives CDR1 SGHDN, CDR2 FVKESK. The J segment lost 8 bases and the V segment lost 2 bases, leaving 8 bases of the junction unmatched.

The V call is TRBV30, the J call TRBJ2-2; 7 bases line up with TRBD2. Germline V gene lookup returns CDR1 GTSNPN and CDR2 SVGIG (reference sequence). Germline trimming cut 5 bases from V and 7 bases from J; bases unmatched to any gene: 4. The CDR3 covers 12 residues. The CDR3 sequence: CAWRWGGGELFF. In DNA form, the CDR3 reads TGTGCCTGGCGCTGGGGGGGCGGGGAGCTGTTTTTT.